The rows below give T cell receptor beta chains drawn from one sample of a study of shared T cell receptors in the human thymus. Sequencing was performed with immunoSEQ multiplex PCR; in TCRdb, only in-frame clones are kept and a portion is missing. The sample has some 700,000 clones, 70% to 90% seen once. A further study also used this sample, focusing on human thymus T cells.

The sequenced sample consisted of thymocytes. Receptors originate from a girl less than two years old with a congenital heart defect. CDR3s include the opening cysteine and the closing phenylalanine or tryptophan. The D gene is left open where the match is weak. Where a row states a size, it is once, few, many or the class of an expanded clone; other rows omit it.

clone size | D gene | J gene | V gene | CDR3 DNA | CDR3 protein
- | - | TRBJ1-1 | TRBV4-3 | TGCGCCAGCAGCCAAGATCTTCCAGGGGCAAATTCCGTGGGCACTGAAGCTTTCTTT | CASSQDLPGANSVGTEAFF
- | - | TRBJ1-2 | TRBV15 | TGTGCCACCAGCGGGCCACAGGAGAACTATGGCTACACCTTC | CATSGPQENYGYTF
- | TRBD2 | TRBJ2-6 | TRBV7-3 | TGTGCCAGCAGGGAGCGGGGCAGTTATGACTCTGGGGCCAACGTCCTGACTTTC | CASRERGSYDSGANVLTF
- | - | TRBJ2-7 | TRBV15 | TGTGCCACCAGCAGAGATTGGGTGGGAGAGGGAGGCTACGAGCAGTACTTC | CATSRDWVGEGGYEQYF
- | TRBD1 | TRBJ1-2 | TRBV6-6 | TGTGCCAGCAGTACCTGGACAGGAGGGGGCTACACCTTC | CASSTWTGGGYTF
- | - | TRBJ1-2 | TRBV20-1 | TGCAGTGCCAAATGGAGGAATGGCTACACCTTC | CSAKWRNGYTF
- | - | TRBJ2-6 | TRBV9 | TGTGCCAGCAGCGCGTACAGTTTCTCTGGGGCCAACGTCCTGACTTTC | CASSAYSFSGANVLTF
- | - | TRBJ1-1 | TRBV7-9 | TGTGCCAGCAGCTTAGATCTACTCCACCTGAACACTGAAGCTTTCTTT | CASSLDLLHLNTEAFF
- | TRBD2 | TRBJ2-5 | TRBV9 | TGTGCCAGCAACGGGGAGGGTAGAGAGACCCAGTACTTC | CASNGEGRETQYF
- | TRBD1 | TRBJ1-6 | TRBV5-1 | TGCGCCAGCAGCTTCGACAGGGGTAATTCACCCCTCCACTTT | CASSFDRGNSPLHF
- | - | TRBJ1-1 | TRBV4-3 | TGCGCCAGCAGTCCCAGGGCTAGGCGCACTGAAGCTTTCTTT | CASSPRARRTEAFF
- | TRBD1 | TRBJ2-1 | TRBV4-1 | TGCGCCAGCAGCCAACGACCAGAATTCCCAGGGGGCGAGGACAATGAGCAGTTCTTC | CASSQRPEFPGGEDNEQFF
- | - | TRBJ2-3 | TRBV27 | TGTGCCAGCAGTTTTGCCCTACAGACAAGTAGCACAGATACGCAGTATTTT | CASSFALQTSSTDTQYF
- | TRBD1 | TRBJ1-5 | TRBV11-2 | TGTGCCAGCAGCCCGGACAGGGATAATCAGCCCCAGCATTTT | CASSPDRDNQPQHF
once | - | TRBJ1-1 | TRBV5-5 | TGTGCCAGCAGCTTGGGGGGCAGGGATACTGAAGCTTTCTTT | CASSLGGRDTEAFF
- | - | TRBJ2-1 | TRBV6-4 | TGTGCCAGCATCGGACAGCGGCTCCCGAGGGGAAATGAGCAGTTCTTC | CASIGQRLPRGNEQFF
- | TRBD2 | TRBJ2-3 | TRBV19 | TGTGCCAGTAGCCAACGGGGGACTAGATCGAGTTTCGTCGACGGAACAGATACGCAGTATTTT | CASSQRGTRSSFVDGTDTQYF
- | - | TRBJ1-5 | TRBV7-9 | TGTGCCAGCAGCTTTAGTGTTCAGCCCCAGCATTTT | CASSFSVQPQHF
- | - | TRBJ1-6 | TRBV7-2 | TGTGCCAGCAGCCCTCATGAGACAGTTTTCTCCTATAATTCACCCCTCCACTTT | CASSPHETVFSYNSPLHF
- | TRBD1 | TRBJ2-6 | TRBV27 | TGTGCCAGCAGTTCAAGTACAGGGGCTAACTCTGGGGCCAACGTCCTGACTTTC | CASSSSTGANSGANVLTF
- | - | TRBJ2-5 | TRBV28 | TGTGCCAGCAGTGACAGAGTCCAAGAGACCCAGTACTTC | CASSDRVQETQYF
- | - | TRBJ2-1 | TRBV6-5 | TGTGCCAGCAGTTACTCTTCGGGGGACTACAATGAGCAGTTCTTC | CASSYSSGDYNEQFF
- | TRBD2 | TRBJ2-1 | TRBV6-5 | TGTGCCAGCAGTGCTAGCGGGGATAATGAGCAGTTCTTC | CASSASGDNEQFF
once | - | TRBJ1-5 | TRBV2 | TGTGCCAGCAGTGTGCTGAGCAGGAGCAATCAGCCCCAGCATTTT | CASSVLSRSNQPQHF
- | TRBD1 | TRBJ2-1 | TRBV4-1 | TGCGCCAGCAGCCACCCTGGACAGGGGAAGCAGTTCTTC | CASSHPGQGKQFF
- | TRBD2 | TRBJ2-3 | TRBV7-9 | TGTGCCAGCACGTACCCCGGGACTAGCTTCGGTGGCACAGATACGCAGTATTTT | CASTYPGTSFGGTDTQYF
- | - | TRBJ1-2 | TRBV27 | TGTGCCAGCAGTTTTACATGCAACTATGGCTACACCTTC | CASSFTCNYGYTF
- | TRBD1 | TRBJ1-6 | TRBV6-5 | TGTGCCAGCAGTGGGGGACAGGGTGATAATTCACCCCTCCACTTT | CASSGGQGDNSPLHF
- | - | TRBJ2-3 | TRBV18 | TGTGCCAGCTCACCGCAACTGGTACGCACAGATACGCAGTATTTT | CASSPQLVRTDTQYF
- | TRBD2 | TRBJ2-1 | TRBV29-1 | TGCAGCATTCCCCTAACTAGCGGGCCCTACAATGAGCAGTTCTTC | CSIPLTSGPYNEQFF
few | TRBD2 | TRBJ2-3 | TRBV14 | TGTGCCAGCAGCAACGGACGTGGGGGGGGATACACAGATACGCAGTATTTT | CASSNGRGGGYTDTQYF
- | - | TRBJ2-7 | TRBV19 | TGTGCCAGTAGTATAGTATGCTGTGGAGGGCTGGACGAGCAGTACTTC | CASSIVCCGGLDEQYF
once | - | TRBJ1-2 | TRBV7-9 | TGTGCCAGCAGACGGCGTGGGGGGGCGGATGGCTACACCTTC | CASRRRGGADGYTF
- | TRBD2 | TRBJ2-3 | TRBV7-2 | TGTGCCAGCAGCTTGAGCGGGGGGACCACAGATACGCAGTATTTT | CASSLSGGTTDTQYF
- | TRBD2 | TRBJ2-1 | TRBV7-2 | TGTGCCAGCAGCTTAGCCGTTGGGGGGGATGAGCAGTTCTTC | CASSLAVGGDEQFF
- | - | TRBJ1-1 | TRBV30 | TGTGCCTGGAGTGTTCTTAAGGGGCTGGACACTGAAGCTTTCTTT | CAWSVLKGLDTEAFF
- | - | TRBJ1-2 | TRBV7-2 | TGTGCCAGCAGCTTAGAACGGGAGAACTATGGCTACACCTTC | CASSLERENYGYTF
- | - | TRBJ2-7 | TRBV11-3 | TGTGCCAGCAGCTCTCTCCAGGGCGAGCAGTACTTC | CASSSLQGEQYF
- | TRBD1 | TRBJ1-1 | TRBV5-8 | TGTGCCAGCAGATATCCGGGACAGGTCATGAACACTGAAGCTTTCTTT | CASRYPGQVMNTEAFF
- | TRBD2 | TRBJ2-1 | TRBV5-4 | TGTGCCAGCAGCTTACCGCTGGTTGGGCTAGCGGGGGGAAGAGACAATGAGCAGTTCTTC | CASSLPLVGLAGGRDNEQFF
few | TRBD1 | TRBJ1-2 | TRBV11-2 | TGTGCCAGCAGCTTGGCGGACAGGGTCGACTATGGCTACACCTTC | CASSLADRVDYGYTF
- | TRBD1 | TRBJ2-1 | TRBV18 | TGTGCCAGCTCACTCCAGGCAGACAGGGTTTACAATGAGCAGTTCTTC | CASSLQADRVYNEQFF
- | - | TRBJ1-2 | TRBV4-2 | TGTGCCAGCAGCCAAGCCCCCATCTATGGCTACACCTTC | CASSQAPIYGYTF
- | - | TRBJ1-1 | TRBV11-2 | TGTGCCAGCAGCTCGAGGACAGAGAACACTGAAGCTTTCTTT | CASSSRTENTEAFF
once | TRBD1 | TRBJ1-1 | TRBV29-1 | TGCAGCGTTCCTGACAGGGAGAACACTGAAGCTTTCTTT | CSVPDRENTEAFF
once | - | TRBJ2-2 | TRBV2 | TGTGCCAGCTGTATTGCTTCTTTTGGGCCTAACACCGGGGAGCTGTTTTTT | CASCIASFGPNTGELFF
- | - | TRBJ1-5 | TRBV27 | TGTGCCAGCAAAGAAACAGGGTTGAACGATCAGCCCCAGCATTTT | CASKETGLNDQPQHF
- | - | TRBJ1-1 | TRBV12-5 | TGTGCTAGTGGTTTCCCCCGGCCGGGGGGTTTCACTGAAGCTTTCTTT | CASGFPRPGGFTEAFF
- | - | TRBJ2-1 | TRBV28 | TGTGCCAGCAGTCAAACTAGTCTCATGGTTGGTCGGCAGTTCTTC | CASSQTSLMVGRQFF
few | TRBD1 | TRBJ1-2 | TRBV18 | TGTGCCAGCTCAATCGAGCCGGGACAGACTAACTATGGCTACACCTTC | CASSIEPGQTNYGYTF
- | TRBD1 | TRBJ1-1 | TRBV10-2 | TGCGCCAGCAGAACAGGGGCCGGGGCTGAAGCTTTCTTT | CASRTGAGAEAFF
- | - | TRBJ2-1 | TRBV6-1 | TGTGCCAGCGCTAGAGAGCAGTTCTTC | CASAREQFF
once | TRBD2 | TRBJ2-1 | TRBV28 | TGTGCCAGCAGTCCTAGCCCCGGGACTAGCGGGGCCAGTGAGCAGTTCTTC | CASSPSPGTSGASEQFF
- | TRBD2 | TRBJ2-5 | TRBV4-2 | TGTGCCAGCAGCCAAGGGTCAGCGGGGGGGCCTGGGGAAGAGACCCAGTACTTC | CASSQGSAGGPGEETQYF
- | - | TRBJ1-1 | TRBV29-1 | TGCTCCGGGGGGGTGACTGAAGCTTTCTTT | CSGGVTEAFF
- | - | TRBJ1-2 | TRBV10-3 | TGTGCCATCAGTGACCCCGACAGATATGAAACTAACTATGGCTACACCTTC | CAISDPDRYETNYGYTF
- | - | TRBJ2-3 | TRBV5-1 | TGCGCCAGCAGCTTGGGGGGAGGGGGGCCCCGCGGCACAGATACGCAGTATTTT | CASSLGGGGPRGTDTQYF
- | - | TRBJ1-1 | TRBV9 | TGTGCCAGCAGCGCAGGTGGATCCACTGAAGCTTTCTTT | CASSAGGSTEAFF
- | - | TRBJ2-3 | TRBV4-2 | TGTGCCAGCAGCCAAGATTCTGGGGGACTCACAGATACGCAGTATTTT | CASSQDSGGLTDTQYF
- | - | TRBJ2-3 | TRBV29-1 | TGCAGCGTTGTCGGGGTCACAGATACGCAGTATTTT | CSVVGVTDTQYF